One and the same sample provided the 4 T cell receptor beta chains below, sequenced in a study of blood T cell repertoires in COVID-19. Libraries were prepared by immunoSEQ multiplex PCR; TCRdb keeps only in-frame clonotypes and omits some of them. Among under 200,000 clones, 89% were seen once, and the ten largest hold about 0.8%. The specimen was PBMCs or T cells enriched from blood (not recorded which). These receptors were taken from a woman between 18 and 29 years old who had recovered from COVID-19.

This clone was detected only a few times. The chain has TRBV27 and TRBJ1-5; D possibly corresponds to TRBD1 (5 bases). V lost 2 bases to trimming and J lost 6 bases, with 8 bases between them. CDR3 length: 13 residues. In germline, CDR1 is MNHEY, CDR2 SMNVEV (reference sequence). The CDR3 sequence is CASSLGGGQPQHF. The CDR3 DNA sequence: TGTGCCAGCAGTTTAGGGGGGGGTCAGCCCCAGCATTTT.

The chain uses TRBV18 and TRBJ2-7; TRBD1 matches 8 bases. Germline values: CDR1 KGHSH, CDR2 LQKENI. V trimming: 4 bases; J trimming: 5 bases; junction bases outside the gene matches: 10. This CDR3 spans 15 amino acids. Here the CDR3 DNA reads TGTGCCAGCTCACTGCAGGGGGCGCTGGGGGACGAGCAGTACTTC. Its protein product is CASSLQGALGDEQYF. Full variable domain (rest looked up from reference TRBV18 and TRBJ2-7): NAGVMQNPRHLVRRRGQEARLRCSPMKGHSHVYWYRQLPEEGLKFMVYLQKENIIDESGMPKERFSAEFPKEGPSILRIQQVVRGDSAAYFCASSLQGALGDEQYFGPGTRLTVT.

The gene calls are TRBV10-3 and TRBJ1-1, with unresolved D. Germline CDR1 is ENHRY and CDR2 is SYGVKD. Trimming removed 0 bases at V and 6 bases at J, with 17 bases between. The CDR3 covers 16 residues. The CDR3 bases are TGTGCCATCAGTGAGTCGGCTACTATGGGAGGCCCTGAAGCTTTCTTT. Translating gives CAISESATMGGPEAFF.

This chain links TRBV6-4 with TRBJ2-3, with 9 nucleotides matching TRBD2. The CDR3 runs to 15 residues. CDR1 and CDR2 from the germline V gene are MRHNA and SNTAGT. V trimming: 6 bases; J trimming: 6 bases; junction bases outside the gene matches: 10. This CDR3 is CASSAELAGPDTQYF. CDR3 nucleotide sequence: TGTGCCAGCAGCGCCGAACTAGCGGGCCCCGATACGCAGTATTTT.